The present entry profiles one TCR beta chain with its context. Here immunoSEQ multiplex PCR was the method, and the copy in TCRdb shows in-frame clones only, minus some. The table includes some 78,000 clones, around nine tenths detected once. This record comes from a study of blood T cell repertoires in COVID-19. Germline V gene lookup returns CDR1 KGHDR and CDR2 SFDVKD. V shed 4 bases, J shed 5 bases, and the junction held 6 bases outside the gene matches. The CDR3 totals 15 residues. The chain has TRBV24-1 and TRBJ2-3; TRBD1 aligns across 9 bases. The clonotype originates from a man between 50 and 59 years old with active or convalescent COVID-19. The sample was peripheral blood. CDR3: CATSDLQGALDTQYF. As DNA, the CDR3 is TGTGCCACCAGTGACTTACAGGGGGCCCTAGATACGCAGTATTTT.